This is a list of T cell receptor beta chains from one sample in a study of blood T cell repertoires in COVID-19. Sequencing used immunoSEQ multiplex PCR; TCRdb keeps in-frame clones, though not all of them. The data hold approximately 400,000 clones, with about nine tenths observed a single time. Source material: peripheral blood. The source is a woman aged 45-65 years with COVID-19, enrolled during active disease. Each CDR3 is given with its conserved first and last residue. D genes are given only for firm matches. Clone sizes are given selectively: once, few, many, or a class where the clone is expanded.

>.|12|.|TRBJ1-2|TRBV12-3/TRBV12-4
CASSRDSHGYTF
TGTGCCAGCAGTCGTGACAGCCATGGCTACACCTTC
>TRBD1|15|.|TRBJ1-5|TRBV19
CASSTWTGNNQPQHF
TGTGCCAGTAGTACCTGGACAGGGAATAATCAGCCCCAGCATTTT
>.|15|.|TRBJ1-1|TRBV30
CAWTPLFRGSTEAFF
TGTGCCTGGACCCCCTTATTTAGGGGTTCGACTGAAGCTTTCTTT
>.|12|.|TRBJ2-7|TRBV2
CASSKGSYEQYF
TGTGCCAGCAGCAAGGGGTCGTACGAGCAGTACTTC
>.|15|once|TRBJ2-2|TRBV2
CASRGGTLRAGELFF
TGTGCCAGCAGAGGAGGGACTTTGAGGGCCGGGGAGCTGTTTTTT
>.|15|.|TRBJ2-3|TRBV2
CASSEWQGWADTQYF
TGTGCCAGCAGTGAGTGGCAGGGCTGGGCAGATACGCAGTATTTT
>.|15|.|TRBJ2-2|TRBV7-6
CASSLIGGNTGELFF
TGTGCCAGCAGCTTAATAGGGGGGAACACCGGGGAGCTGTTTTTT
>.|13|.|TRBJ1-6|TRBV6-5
CASTPRLGSPLHF
TGTGCCAGCACTCCTCGACTTGGATCACCCCTCCACTTT
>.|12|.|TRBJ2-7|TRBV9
CASSGLSYEQYF
TGTGCCAGCAGCGGGCTCTCCTACGAGCAGTACTTC
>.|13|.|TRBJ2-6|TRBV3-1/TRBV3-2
CASSQASRGVLTF
TGTGCCAGCAGCCAGGCTAGTAGAGGGGTCCTGACTTTC
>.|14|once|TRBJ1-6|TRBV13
CATSPGFRNSPLHF
TGTGCCACTTCGCCGGGGTTTAGGAATTCACCCCTCCACTTT
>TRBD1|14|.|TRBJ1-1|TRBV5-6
CASSPQGAHTEAFF
TGTGCCAGCAGCCCACAGGGGGCGCACACTGAAGCTTTCTTT
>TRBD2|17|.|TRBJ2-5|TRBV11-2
CASSDGGGPRFQETQYF
TGTGCCAGCAGTGATGGGGGGGGACCTAGGTTCCAAGAGACCCAGTACTTC
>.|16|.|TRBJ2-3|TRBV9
CASITRNADLTDTQYF
TGTGCCAGCATTACTAGAAATGCGGATCTAACAGATACGCAGTATTTT
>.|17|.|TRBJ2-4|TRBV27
CASSSRSTVRAKNIQYF
TGTGCCAGCAGTTCTAGAAGTACGGTTCGTGCCAAAAACATTCAGTACTTC
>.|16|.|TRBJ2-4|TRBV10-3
CAISESRNPAKNIQYF
TGTGCCATCAGTGAGTCGAGGAATCCAGCCAAAAACATTCAGTACTTC